The sequence of this T cell receptor (beta chain) was determined in a study of T cells in Graves' hyperthyroidism and ophthalmopathy. General study results and limits: Most thyroid clonotypes with frequency above 0.001 were detected in blood. Ophthalmopathy and stable hyperthyroidism were told apart by a 13 V-J model.

Worth noting for this clonotype: As yet, its antigen is unknown.

Looked up from germline, CDR1 is SNHLY and CDR2 is FYNNEI. The V gene lost 4 bases and the J gene lost 4 bases, with 13 bases spanning the gap. The CDR3 runs to 14 residues. TCR beta CDR3 region amplification was performed from RNA transcripts. The HTBI set primed first-round TCR CDR3 RT-PCR. One entry per CDR3 protein, called by TCRdb with MiXCR from the multiplex PCR reads. The data show 500,000 to 750,000 distinct CDR3 sequences, just over 45% seen once. Each diagnosis was grounded in clinical symptoms, serum thyroxine and TRAb, thyroid ultrasound, and orbital computed tomography. The TCR comes from a woman under 30 with Graves' hyperthyroidism. The rearrangement uses TRBV2 and TRBJ1-2; D remains ambiguous. Sequenced material: peripheral blood or thyroid tissue (not recorded which). This chain's CDR3 is CASSASDSPYGYTF. The CDR3 coding sequence is TGTGCCAGCAGTGCGTCGGACTCCCCCTATGGCTACACCTTC.